The clone carrying this T cell receptor beta chain was seen a handful of times. Its antigen is undetermined. V was cut by 1 base and J by 4 bases, with 6 bases left in between. Germline values: CDR1 KGHSH, CDR2 LQKENI. There are 13 residues in the CDR3. This sample was taken from a study of beta chain features in type 1 diabetes. Study-wide results and caveats: cDNA sequencing could over-represent cells with high TCR expression. VDJ junctions in type 1 diabetes patients carried more deletions and fewer insertions. TCRB CDR3s from Type 1 diabetes patients were moderately but significantly shorter in all four CD4+ subsets.

Expressed TCRB transcripts got sequenced, as all isolated RNA was reverse transcribed. The assay was immunoSEQ multiplex PCR, and TCRdb's table has in-frame clones only and misses some. The sample lists 600,000 to 700,000 clones, 9.5% to 15% occurring once. The V gene is TRBV18, the J gene TRBJ2-3; D unclear. The source is a man younger than 45 with type 1 diabetes. The sequenced material came from naive CD4+ T cells from blood. This CDR3 reads CASSPRTSDTQYF. CDR3 bases: TGTGCCAGCTCACCACGAACATCAGATACGCAGTATTTT.